A single TCR beta chain is shown here with its context. TCRdb keeps only in-frame clones here, not all; method: immunoSEQ multiplex PCR. The repertoire consists of hundreds of thousands of clones, with roughly 85% occurring once and the leading ten covering approximately 9.6%. This record comes from a study of blood T cell repertoires in COVID-19. Ages ranged from about 18 to 89 years, with residence in 24 US areas. The CDR3 runs 17 residues. Trimming removed 2 bases from V and 1 base from J; junction bases left unmatched: 7. CDR1 is SNHLY, CDR2 FYNNEI, per germline. The sample consisted of PBMCs or T cells enriched from blood (not recorded which). The TCR sequence derives from a woman aged 45-59 years with acute COVID-19. The genes are TRBV2 and TRBJ1-2; 10 bases fit TRBD1. The chain's CDR3 is CASSEYETGGVNYGYTF. The CDR3 DNA is TGTGCCAGCAGTGAATACGAGACAGGGGGCGTTAACTATGGCTACACCTTC.